The clone carrying this T cell receptor (beta chain) has only one observation. Antigen unknown. The sample belongs to a study of neoadjuvant nivolumab and ipilimumab in lung cancer. CDR3 size: 13 residues. The junction had 4 bases not matched to a gene; V was cut back by 3 bases and J by 8 bases. CDR1 SGHRS and CDR2 YFSETQ come from the germline V gene. Repertoires were generated with immunoSEQ multiplex PCR, while TCRdb's copy carries only in-frame clones and drops some. The sample contains about 7,300 clones, approximately 85% of which appear only once. Study-wide points: Higher pretherapy blood TCR richness went with higher resected-tumor richness.

The receptor was isolated from an adult with non-small cell lung cancer. The rearrangement joins TRBV5-1 to TRBJ1-2, with 10 bases fitting TRBD1. Sequencing used tumor tissue, obtained after neoadjuvant nivolumab, alone or with ipilimumab, at or shortly before surgery. The CDR3 loop reads CASSWDRGEGYTF. In DNA, the CDR3 is TGCGCCAGCAGCTGGGACAGGGGAGAAGGCTACACCTTC.